This T cell receptor beta chain was captured in a study of T-cell reconstitution after alpha-beta-depleted transplantation in children. The TCRbeta library was prepared with unique molecular identifiers. TCRdb re-analysed the PCR reads in MiXCR, keeping a single row per CDR3 protein. The sample holds fewer than 550,000 distinct CDR3 sequences; around 15% are singletons and the top ten take 29%. Worth noting for this clonotype: Its antigen is unknown.

General study findings and limits: In some patients, recipient T cells and intrathymic progenitors surviving conditioning explained high day-60 diversity. Reportedly, only several hundred clones from non-depleted graft cells drove alpha-beta T-cell counts at about two months. The authors attributed T-cell counts and diversity one year after transplant mostly to newly produced T cells.

The germline V gene encodes CDR1 SGHRS and CDR2 YFSETQ. The CDR3 has 16 amino acids. J lost 3 bases, V lost 1 base, and 4 bases had no gene match. This sequence was found in a boy in the first two years of life who had a stem cell transplant for Wiskott-Aldrich syndrome, so the T cells may come from the graft donor. The chain carries TRBV5-1 and TRBJ2-2; the match to TRBD2 covers 9 bases. The starting material was PBMCs, mostly from graft donor cells, obtained 360 days after TCRalphabeta/CD19-depleted stem cell transplant. The CDR3 DNA reads as TGCGCCAGCAGCTTGTATAGCGGGAGATACACCGGGGAGCTGTTTTTT. Translated: CASSLYSGRYTGELFF.